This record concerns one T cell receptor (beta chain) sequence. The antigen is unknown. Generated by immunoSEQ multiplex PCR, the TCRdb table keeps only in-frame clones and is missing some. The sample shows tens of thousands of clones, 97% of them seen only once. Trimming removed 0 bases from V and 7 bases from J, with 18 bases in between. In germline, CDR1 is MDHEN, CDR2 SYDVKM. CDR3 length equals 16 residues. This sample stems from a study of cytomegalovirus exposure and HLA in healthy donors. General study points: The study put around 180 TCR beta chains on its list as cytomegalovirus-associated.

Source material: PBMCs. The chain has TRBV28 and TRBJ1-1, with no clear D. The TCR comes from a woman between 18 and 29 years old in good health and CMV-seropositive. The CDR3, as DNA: TGTGCCAGCAGTTTATGGGGGAGGAGGTTAGACGGTGAAGCTTTCTTT. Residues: CASSLWGRRLDGEAFF.